Reported below is one T cell receptor (beta chain). The antigen is undetermined. It was with 60 Vbeta and 13 Jbeta primers that the PCR ran. The protocol was immunoSEQ multiplex PCR, while the TCRdb copy is restricted to in-frame clones and leaves out a portion. Its clone listing holds fewer than 110,000 clones. This sample was taken from a study of cytomegalovirus exposure and HLA in healthy donors. Study results and limitations: There were reportedly fewer N-insertions in an Asian-associated ancestry cluster than the roughly 610-donor mean, in a later analysis. As a later analysis showed, several of the most significant clusters appeared to be linked to common viral pathogens. Among CMV-associated TCR beta chains, most appeared HLA-restricted in a later analysis. Researchers counted roughly 150 TCR beta chains as cytomegalovirus-associated.

CDR1 is SGHRS and CDR2 is YFSETQ in the germline V gene. V lost 0 bases to trimming and J lost 3 bases, with 10 bases between them. The CDR3 covers 14 residues. Sequenced input: PBMCs. V usage is TRBV5-1 and J usage is TRBJ2-7; D uncertain. This TCR was sampled from a man aged 40-55 years in good health and CMV-seronegative. For the CDR3, the DNA is TGCGCCAGCAGCTTGGCCCCGCCGGTCTACGAGCAGTACTTC. Its translation: CASSLAPPVYEQYF.